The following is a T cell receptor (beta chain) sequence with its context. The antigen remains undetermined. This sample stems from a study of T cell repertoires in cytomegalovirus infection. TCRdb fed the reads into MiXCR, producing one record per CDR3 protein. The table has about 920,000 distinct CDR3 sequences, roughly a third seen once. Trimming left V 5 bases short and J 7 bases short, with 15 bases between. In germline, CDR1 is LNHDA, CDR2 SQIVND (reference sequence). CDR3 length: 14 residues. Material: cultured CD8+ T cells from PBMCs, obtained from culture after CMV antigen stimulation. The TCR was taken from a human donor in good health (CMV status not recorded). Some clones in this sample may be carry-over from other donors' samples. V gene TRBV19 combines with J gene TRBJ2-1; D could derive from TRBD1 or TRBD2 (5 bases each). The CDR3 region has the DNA TGTGCCAGTAGTTTCGGGGACCTTGGAAATGAGCAGTTCTTC. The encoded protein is CASSFGDLGNEQFF. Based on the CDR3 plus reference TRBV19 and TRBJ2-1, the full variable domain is DGGITQSPKYLFRKEGQNVTLSCEQNLNHDAMYWYRQDPGQGLRLIYYSQIVNDFQKGDIAEGYSVSREKKESFPLTVTSAQKNPTAFYLCASSFGDLGNEQFFGPGTRLTVL.